The 4 T cell receptor beta chains below all came from one sample that was sequenced in a study of T cell responses to AZD1222 COVID-19 vaccine. The protocol was immunoSEQ multiplex PCR, while the TCRdb copy is restricted to in-frame clones and leaves out a portion. The table has more than 95,000 clones, roughly 82% seen once. The sample here was peripheral blood, taken 28 days after the second AZD1222 dose. These receptors originate from an adult who received the AZD1222 COVID-19 vaccine.

This sequence joins TRBV3-1 (or the pseudogene TRBV3-2) and TRBJ1-6; the D is unclear. Looked up from germline, CDR1 is LGHDT and CDR2 is YNNKEL (reference sequence). The length of the CDR3 is 16 residues. V lost 0 bases and J lost 10, with 16 bases in between. As DNA, the CDR3 is TGTGCCAGCAGCCAAGATCAGACCTGGAGGTGGTCACCCCTCCACTTT. Translation gives CASSQDQTWRWSPLHF.

The rearrangement links TRBV6-2 or TRBV6-3 to TRBJ2-3, with D perhaps matching TRBD1 (6 bases). The CDR3 length is 20 residues. Germline CDR1 reads MNHEY; CDR2 reads SVGEGT. V dropped 0 bases and J dropped 3 bases, with 25 bases sitting between them. The CDR3 DNA follows: TGTGCCAGCAGTTACTCACCATTACTAGGAGAGGAGCAGGGGACAGATACGCAGTATTTT. As protein: CASSYSPLLGEEQGTDTQYF.

This chain joins TRBV3-1 (or the pseudogene TRBV3-2) and TRBJ1-2; D is undetermined. Germline V gene data show CDR1 as LGHDT and CDR2 as YNNKEL (reference sequence). This CDR3 contains 14 residues. The V end lost 7 bases, the J end lost 8 bases, and 20 bases lay between the germline ends. CDR3 DNA sequence: TGTGCCAGCACCTTCACCCAACAGTCCGGGGGCTACACCTTC. It codes for CASTFTQQSGGYTF.

There are a few counts of this clone. The chain links TRBV15 to TRBJ1-1; TRBD1 might be the D (6 bases). The CDR3 extends over 13 amino acids. Trimming removed 5 bases at V and 2 bases at J, with 9 bases between. The V gene's germline CDR1 is LNHNV and CDR2 YYDKDF (reference sequence). CDR3 in DNA: TGTGCCACCAGCGTCGGGACAAACACTGAAGCTTTCTTT. Its translation: CATSVGTNTEAFF. The full variable domain, completed using reference TRBV15 and TRBJ1-1, is DAMVIQNPRYQVTQFGKPVTLSCSQTLNHNVMYWYQQKSSQAPKLLFHYYDKDFNNEADTPDNFQSRRPNTSFCFLDIRSPGLGDTAMYLCATSVGTNTEAFFGQGTRLTVV.